This T cell receptor beta chain was sequenced for a study of blood T cell repertoires in COVID-19. Some clones are missing from TCRdb's copy, which holds only in-frame ones; the method was immunoSEQ multiplex PCR. The profile shows around 300,000 clones, about 86% of them singletons. The CDR3 runs to 16 residues. Germline CDR1 is KGHSH and CDR2 is LQKENI. V lost 3 bases to trimming and J lost 7 bases, with 20 bases between them. The sequenced material came from peripheral blood. The rearrangement joins TRBV18 to TRBJ2-3; maybe TRBD2 (5 bases). This sequence was found in a woman under 40 who had recovered from COVID-19. CDR3 protein: CASSPDLESEGYTQYF. For the CDR3, the DNA is TGTGCCAGCTCACCCGATCTAGAGAGCGAGGGTTATACGCAGTATTTT. Full variable domain (missing parts from reference TRBV18 and TRBJ2-3): NAGVMQNPRHLVRRRGQEARLRCSPMKGHSHVYWYRQLPEEGLKFMVYLQKENIIDESGMPKERFSAEFPKEGPSILRIQQVVRGDSAAYFCASSPDLESEGYTQYFGPGTRLTVL.